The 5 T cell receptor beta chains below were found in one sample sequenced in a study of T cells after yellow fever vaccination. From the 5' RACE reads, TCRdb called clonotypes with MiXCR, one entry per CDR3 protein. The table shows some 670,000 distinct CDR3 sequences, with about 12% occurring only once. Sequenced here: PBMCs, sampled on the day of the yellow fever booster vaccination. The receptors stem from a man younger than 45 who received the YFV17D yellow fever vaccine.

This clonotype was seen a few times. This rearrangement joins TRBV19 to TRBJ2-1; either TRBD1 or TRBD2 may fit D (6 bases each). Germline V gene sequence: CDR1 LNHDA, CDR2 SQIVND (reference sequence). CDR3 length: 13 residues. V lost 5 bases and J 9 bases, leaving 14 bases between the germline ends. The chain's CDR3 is CASSLSEGGEQFF. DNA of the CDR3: TGTGCCAGTAGTTTGTCCGAGGGGGGTGAGCAGTTCTTC.

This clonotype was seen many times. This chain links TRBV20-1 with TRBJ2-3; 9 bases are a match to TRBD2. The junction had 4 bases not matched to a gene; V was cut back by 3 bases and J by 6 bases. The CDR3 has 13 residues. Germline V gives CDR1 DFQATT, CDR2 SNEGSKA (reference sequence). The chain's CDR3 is CSASRSGRDTQYF. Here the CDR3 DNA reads TGCAGTGCTAGCAGAAGCGGGAGGGATACGCAGTATTTT.

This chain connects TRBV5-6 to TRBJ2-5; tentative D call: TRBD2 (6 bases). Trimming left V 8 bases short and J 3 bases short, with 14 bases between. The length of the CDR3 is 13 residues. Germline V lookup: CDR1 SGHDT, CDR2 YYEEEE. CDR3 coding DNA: TGTGCCAGGAGCCGCGGGGCCGAAGAGACCCAGTACTTC. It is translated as CARSRGAEETQYF.

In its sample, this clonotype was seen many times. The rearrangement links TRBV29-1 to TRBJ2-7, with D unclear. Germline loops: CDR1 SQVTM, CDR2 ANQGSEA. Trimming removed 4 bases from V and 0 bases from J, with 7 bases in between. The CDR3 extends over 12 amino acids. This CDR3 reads CSVAAPSYEQYF. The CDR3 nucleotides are TGCAGCGTTGCGGCTCCCTCCTACGAGCAGTACTTC.

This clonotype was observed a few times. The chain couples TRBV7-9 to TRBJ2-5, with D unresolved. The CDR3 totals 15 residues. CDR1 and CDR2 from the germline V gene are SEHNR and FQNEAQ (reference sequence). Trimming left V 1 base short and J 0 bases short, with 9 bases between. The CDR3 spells CASSLGRPYQETQYF. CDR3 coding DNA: TGTGCCAGCAGCTTAGGTCGCCCGTACCAAGAGACCCAGTACTTC.